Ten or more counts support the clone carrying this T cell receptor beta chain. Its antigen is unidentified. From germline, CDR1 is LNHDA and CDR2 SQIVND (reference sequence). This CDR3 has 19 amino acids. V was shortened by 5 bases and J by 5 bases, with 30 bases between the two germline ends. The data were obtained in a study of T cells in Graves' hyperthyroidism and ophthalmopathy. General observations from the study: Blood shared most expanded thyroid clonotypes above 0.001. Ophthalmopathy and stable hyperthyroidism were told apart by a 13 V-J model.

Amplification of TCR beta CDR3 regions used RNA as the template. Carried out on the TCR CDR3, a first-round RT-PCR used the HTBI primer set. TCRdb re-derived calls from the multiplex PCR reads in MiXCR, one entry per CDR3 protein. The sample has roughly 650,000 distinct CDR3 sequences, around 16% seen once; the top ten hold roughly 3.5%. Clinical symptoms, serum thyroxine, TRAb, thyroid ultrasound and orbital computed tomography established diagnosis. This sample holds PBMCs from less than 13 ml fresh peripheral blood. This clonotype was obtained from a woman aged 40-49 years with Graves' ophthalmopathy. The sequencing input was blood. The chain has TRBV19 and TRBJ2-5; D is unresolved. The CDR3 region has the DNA TGTGCCAGTAGTGGCCCCCCGCGGCAGGTCTCCAAGCCGGTGGAGACCCAGTACTTC. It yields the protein CASSGPPRQVSKPVETQYF.